The 19 T cell receptor beta chains presented below share a single source sample, sequenced in a study of regulatory T cells in long-lasting Graves disease (dated by TCRdb to about 2021). This specimen's time point label, per the study, means: newly diagnosed GD, antithyroid drugs for less than 3 months. RNA was extracted from PBMCs in TRIzol for both TCR sequencing and RNA sequencing. The method was multiplex PCR. Sequencing was carried out with an Illumina HiSeq 4000. iRepertoire HTBI primers and Arm-PCR amplification of CDR3 regions were used to construct TCR beta libraries. In-frame beta chains were kept once TCRdb had trimmed the public reads at Q25 with fastp and called clones with MiXCR. Entries that share a CDR3 protein sequence are merged under the most common genes and DNA. The sample includes 540,000 or so distinct CDR3 sequences, with approximately 13% observed a single time. Of the sample, 8.5% to 10% falls within the top ten clones.

The data were also submitted as part of a second study, on T cells in Graves' hyperthyroidism and ophthalmopathy.

The material sequenced was peripheral blood mononuclear cells (PBMCs), taken at new diagnosis, from a patient treated with antithyroid drugs. All receptors derive from a young man with Graves disease. Donor details come from another sample of the same person, matched by shared clones.

Worth noting for this clonotype: A much larger clone sits a single nucleotide away, making a read error possible. This sequence joins TRBV6-1 and TRBJ2-4, with 10 positions matching TRBD2. This CDR3 spans 16 amino acids. Looked up from germline, CDR1 is MNHNS and CDR2 is SASEGT. The ends lost 7 bases at V and 13 bases at J; junction bases unmatched: 19. The CDR3 spells CASTSGSGRVGGEQYF. CDR3 DNA: TGTGCCAGCACCTCAGGAAGCGGGAGGGTCGGGGGTGAGCAGTACTTC.

The chain uses TRBV7-9 and TRBJ2-7; the D is unclear. CDR1 SEHNR and CDR2 FQNEAQ come from the germline V gene (reference sequence). The CDR3 spans 18 residues. V was shortened by 3 bases and J by 0 bases, with 21 bases between the two germline ends. The CDR3 loop reads CASSFSPISQPRSYEQYF. The CDR3 DNA follows: TGTGCCAGCAGCTTTTCCCCGATCTCCCAACCCCGCTCCTACGAGCAGTACTTC. Based on the CDR3 plus reference TRBV7-9 and TRBJ2-7, the full variable domain is DTGVSQNPRHKITKRGQNVTFRCDPISEHNRLYWYRQTLGQGPEFLTYFQNEAQLEKSRLLSDRFSAERPKGSFSTLEIQRTEQGDSAMYLCASSFSPISQPRSYEQYFGPGTRLTVT.

This clonotype has a count of ten or more. This sequence joins TRBV12-3 or TRBV12-4 and TRBJ2-1; TRBD2 matches at 10 bases. Unmatched junction bases numbered 11, after V lost 7 bases and J lost 8 bases. This CDR3 spans 15 amino acids. CDR3 coding DNA: TGTGCCAGCACCTCCCCTCTAGCGGGAGTTGATGAGCAGTTCTTC. The encoded protein is CASTSPLAGVDEQFF.

This clonotype was observed once. One base away lies a much larger clone, so this may be a sequencing read error. This likely comes from a read error, as the CDR3 has no conserved phenylalanine or tryptophan at its end. The chain combines TRBV20-1 with TRBJ1-1; no firm D call. This CDR3 is built from 15 residues. Germline V gene sequence: CDR1 DFQATT, CDR2 SNEGSKA (reference sequence). Trimming took 5 bases from V and 1 from J, leaving 17 bases between them. In DNA form, the CDR3 reads TGCAGTGCTCCTAAGGGAAAACTCCCGAACACTGAAGCTTTCTCT. This gives the protein CSAPKGKLPNTEAFS.

This clonotype was detected ten times or more. The chain uses TRBV27 and TRBJ2-2; D is perhaps TRBD1 or TRBD2 (5 bases each). Germline assignment: CDR1 MNHEY and CDR2 SMNVEV (reference sequence). V was shortened by 8 bases and J by 5 bases, with 15 bases between the two germline ends. CDR3 length: 14 amino acids. DNA of the CDR3: TGTGCCAGCTTCGGGACCCTGGGGACCGGGGAGCTGTTTTTT. Amino acids: CASFGTLGTGELFF.

This clonotype was seen ten or more times. The V gene is TRBV7-6, the J gene TRBJ2-1, with 9 bases fitting TRBD1. This CDR3 is built from 17 residues. Germline CDR1 reads SGHVS; CDR2 reads FNYEAQ. Losses at the gene ends were 5 bases for V and 4 bases for J; bases not matched to a gene: 12. CDR3 region: CASSQFPPDRGYNEQFF. CDR3 nucleotides: TGTGCCAGCAGCCAATTCCCACCAGACAGGGGGTACAATGAGCAGTTCTTC.

The chain joins TRBV5-1 to TRBJ2-5; the D gene is possibly TRBD1 (6 bases). This CDR3 is 15 amino acids long. With 0 bases removed from V and 5 bases from J, the gap between germline ends came to 14 bases. Per germline, CDR1 SGHRS and CDR2 YFSETQ. The CDR3: CASSLATGPSETQYF. Here the CDR3 DNA reads TGCGCCAGCAGCTTGGCAACAGGGCCCTCGGAGACCCAGTACTTC.

This chain uses TRBV30 with TRBJ2-2; the match to TRBD2 covers 11 bases. V gave up 0 bases and J gave up 6 bases; unmatched junction bases: 9. Germline lookup yields CDR1 GTSNPN and CDR2 SVGIG (reference sequence). The CDR3 covers 17 residues. CDR3 region: CAWSVLPGLAVAGELFF. The CDR3 DNA follows: TGTGCCTGGAGTGTTCTTCCGGGACTAGCGGTCGCCGGGGAGCTGTTTTTT.

This clonotype was found many times. The chain recombines TRBV28 with TRBJ2-1; 13 bases line up with TRBD2. Germline CDR1 is MDHEN and CDR2 is SYDVKM. The trim removed 7 bases at V and 8 bases at J, leaving 17 bases unmatched. There are 18 residues in the CDR3. CDR3 nucleotides: TGTGCCAGCATCGGGGATTATAAGGGACTAGCGGGATCTCATGAGCAGTTCTTC. Translation: CASIGDYKGLAGSHEQFF.

There are many counts of this clonotype. This rearrangement joins TRBV6-1 to TRBJ2-4, with TRBD2 matching 10 bases. The CDR3 runs to 14 residues. CDR1 is MNHNS and CDR2 is SASEGT in the germline V gene. With 7 bases clipped from V and 4 bases from J, the junction kept 4 bases outside the gene matches. DNA of the CDR3: TGTGCCAGCAAAAGAGCGGGAGGGAAAAACATTCAGTACTTC. Its translation is CASKRAGGKNIQYF.

V and J are TRBV12-5 and TRBJ2-3, with D possibly TRBD1 on 5 matching bases. V lost 5 bases, J lost 3 bases, and 18 bases lay in between. CDR3 length equals 16 residues. CDR1 and CDR2 from the germline V gene are LGHNT and FRNRAP. The CDR3 DNA follows: TGTGCTAGTGGTAGAGCTAGGCAGGGTGGGACAGATACGCAGTATTTT. This sequence encodes CASGRARQGGTDTQYF.

This CDR3 reads CASRNTGNTEAFF. CDR3 nucleotides: TGCGCCAGCAGGAATACAGGTAACACTGAAGCTTTCTTT. The chain has TRBV5-1 and TRBJ1-1; TRBD1 is a possible D gene (5 bases). The V gene lost 5 bases and the J gene lost 2 bases, with 10 bases spanning the gap. CDR3 length: 13 amino acids. The germline gives CDR1 SGHRS, CDR2 YFSETQ.

The sample holds many counts of this clonotype. The gene calls are TRBV2 and TRBJ2-7; D not certain. The V end lost 3 bases, the J end lost 4 bases, and 10 bases lay between the germline ends. The CDR3 is 13 residues long. Germline CDR1 reads SNHLY; CDR2 reads FYNNEI. Here the CDR3 DNA reads TGTGCCAGCAGTGAGGGCAGTTCATACGAGCAGTACTTC. Translating gives CASSEGSSYEQYF. The complete variable domain, with remaining parts taken from reference TRBV2 and TRBJ2-7, reads EPEVTQTPSHQVTQMGQEVILRCVPISNHLYFYWYRQILGQKVEFLVSFYNNEISEKSEIFDDQFSVERPDGSNFTLKIRSTKLEDSAMYFCASSEGSSYEQYFGPGTRLTVT.

In this sample, this clonotype turned up many times. The V call is TRBV29-1, the J call TRBJ2-1, with 11 bases identical to TRBD2. After removal of 7 bases from V and 6 bases from J, the junction contained 5 bases not matched to a gene. CDR1 is SQVTM and CDR2 is ANQGSEA in the germline V gene. This CDR3 has 13 residues. The CDR3 here is CSATSGRLNEQFF. In nucleotides, the CDR3 is TGCAGCGCTACTAGCGGGAGACTCAATGAGCAGTTCTTC.

This clonotype was detected ten times or more. This chain connects TRBV12-3 or TRBV12-4 to TRBJ2-1, with a weak D call TRBD2 (5 bases). V lost 6 bases and J lost 7, with 19 bases in between. CDR3 size: 15 residues. This CDR3 is CASSRTDARGNEQFF. In DNA form, the CDR3 reads TGTGCCAGCAGCCGTACAGACGCCCGAGGGAATGAGCAGTTCTTC.

The chain joins TRBV18 to TRBJ2-2; no clear D. Deletions cut 0 bases from V and 4 bases from J, with 3 bases between. The length of the CDR3 is 13 residues. Germline CDR1 KGHSH, CDR2 LQKENI. In DNA form, the CDR3 reads TGTGCCAGCTCACCACCCAGCACCGGGGAGCTGTTTTTT. It specifies CASSPPSTGELFF.

As regards this clonotype: A much bigger clone sits one base away, suggesting this may be a read error. V usage is TRBV20-1 and J usage is TRBJ2-1, with 10 nucleotides matching TRBD2. Germline CDR1 reads DFQATT; CDR2 reads SNEGSKA (reference sequence). J lost 8 bases, V lost 6 bases, and 19 bases had no gene match. CDR3 size: 17 residues. The CDR3 loop is CSALGGASGSIGHEQFF. For the CDR3, the DNA is TGCAGTGCCTTAGGGGGCGCTAGCGGGAGTATAGGGCATGAGCAGTTCTTC.

In the case of this clonotype: Given a far larger clone just one base away, this is likely a sequencing read error. The gene calls are TRBV7-2 and TRBJ2-1; TRBD2 aligns across 12 bases. This CDR3 is 15 amino acids long. Germline V gene data show CDR1 as SGHTA and CDR2 as FQGNSA. With V trimmed by 1 base and J by 13 bases, 8 bases remained unmatched. The CDR3 loop reads CASSLGLAGEETQFF. The CDR3 nucleotides read TGTGCCAGCAGCTTAGGACTAGCGGGGGAAGAGACCCAGTTCTTC.

This clonotype was counted many times. This chain links TRBV5-1 with TRBJ2-3; D possibly corresponds to TRBD2 (6 bases). This CDR3 region has 14 residues. Germline assignment: CDR1 SGHRS and CDR2 YFSETQ. V dropped 5 bases and J dropped 4 bases, with 14 bases sitting between them. This CDR3 reads CASRMEGSADTQYF. CDR3 nucleotide sequence: TGCGCCAGCAGGATGGAGGGGAGCGCAGATACGCAGTATTTT.